These 5 T cell receptor beta chains were all obtained from the same sample, sequenced in a study of T cell responses to AZD1222 COVID-19 vaccine (dated by TCRdb to the early 2020s). Read against the paper, the sample's time point label means: baseline before first vaccination. Library construction relied on the immunoSEQ multiplex PCR assay. Drawn from immuneACCESS, this table holds only the in-frame rearrangements with V and J called that TCRdb kept. Clones are partly lost; checked studies trace under half to an unresolved V gene and leave the rest unexplained. This sample gives 55,000 to 85,000 clones in total; less than 90% of them show up just once. Over 7.5% of the sample is held by the ten biggest clonotypes. The sequencing used peripheral blood, collected on day 0 of AZD1222 vaccination. The receptors originated from an adult in good health.

The CDR3 is CASSLADLGSWYGYTF. The CDR3 DNA sequence: TGTGCCAGCAGCTTAGCGGACCTGGGCTCGTGGTATGGCTACACCTTC. This chain uses TRBV7-9 with TRBJ1-2; D is uncertain. Trimming left V 0 bases short and J 5 bases short, with 16 bases between. Germline CDR1 reads SEHNR; CDR2 reads FQNEAQ (reference sequence). This CDR3 is built from 16 residues.

This chain links TRBV7-8 with TRBJ1-1; D perhaps matches TRBD1 (6 bases). Trimming shortened V by 8 bases and J by 4 bases, and 20 bases separated the two germline ends. Germline CDR1 SGHVS, CDR2 FQNEAQ. The CDR3 contains 15 residues. The DNA of the CDR3 is TGTGCCAGCTGCCAGGGGAGGTTTAGTAGCACTGAAGCTTTCTTT. Protein: CASCQGRFSSTEAFF.

The V gene is TRBV9, the J gene TRBJ1-1; a possible D gene is TRBD1 (6 bases). The germline V gene encodes CDR1 SGDLS and CDR2 YYNGEE. The CDR3 is 13 amino acids. Trimming pared 0 bases from V and 5 bases from J, leaving 8 bases between. CDR3 coding DNA: TGTGCCAGCAGCGTAGATCAGGGGACTGAAGCTTTCTTT. This translates into CASSVDQGTEAFF.

This rearrangement joins TRBV27 to TRBJ1-6; unclear D gene. The germline CDR1 and CDR2 sequences are MNHEY and SMNVEV (reference sequence). CDR3 size: 13 residues. Trimming removed 1 base at V and 6 bases at J, with 4 bases between. In DNA form, the CDR3 reads TGTGCCAGCAGTTTATTGGGTAATTCACCCCTCCACTTT. This codes for CASSLLGNSPLHF.

V and J are TRBV19 and TRBJ1-1; perhaps TRBD1 as D (5 bases). The CDR3 consists of 14 residues. CDR1 LNHDA and CDR2 SQIVND come from the germline V gene (reference sequence). Trimming took 0 bases from V and 2 from J, leaving 7 bases between them. The CDR3 bases are TGTGCCAGTAGTATAGACGGGGGAAACACTGAAGCTTTCTTT. This codes for CASSIDGGNTEAFF.